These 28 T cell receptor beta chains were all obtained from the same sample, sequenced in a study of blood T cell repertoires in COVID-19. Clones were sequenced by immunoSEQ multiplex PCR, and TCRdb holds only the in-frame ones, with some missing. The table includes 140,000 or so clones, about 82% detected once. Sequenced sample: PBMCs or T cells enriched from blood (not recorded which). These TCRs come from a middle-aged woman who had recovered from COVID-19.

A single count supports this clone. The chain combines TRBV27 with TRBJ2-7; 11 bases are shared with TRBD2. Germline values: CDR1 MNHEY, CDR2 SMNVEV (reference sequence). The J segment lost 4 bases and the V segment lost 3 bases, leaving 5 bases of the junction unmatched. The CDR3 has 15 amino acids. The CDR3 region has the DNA TGTGCCAGCAGTTTCACTAGCGGGAGCTTTTACGAGCAGTACTTC. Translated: CASSFTSGSFYEQYF.

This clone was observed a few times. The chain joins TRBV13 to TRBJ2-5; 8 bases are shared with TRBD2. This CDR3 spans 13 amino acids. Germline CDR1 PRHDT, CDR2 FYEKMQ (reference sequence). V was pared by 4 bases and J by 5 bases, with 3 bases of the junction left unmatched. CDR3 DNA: TGTGCCAGCAGCTCCCCGGGGGGGGAGACCCAGTACTTC. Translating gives CASSSPGGETQYF.

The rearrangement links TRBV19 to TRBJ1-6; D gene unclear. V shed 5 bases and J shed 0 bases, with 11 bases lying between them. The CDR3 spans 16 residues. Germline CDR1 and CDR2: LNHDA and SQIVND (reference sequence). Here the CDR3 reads CASSSRGFSYNSPLHF. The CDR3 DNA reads TGTGCCAGTAGTTCCCGAGGGTTCTCCTATAATTCACCCCTCCACTTT.

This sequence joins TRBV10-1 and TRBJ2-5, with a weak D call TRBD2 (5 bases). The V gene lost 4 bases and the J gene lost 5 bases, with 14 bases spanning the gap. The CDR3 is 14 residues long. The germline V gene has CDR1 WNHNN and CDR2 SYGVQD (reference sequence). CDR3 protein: CASSALGSAETQYF. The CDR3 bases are TGCGCCAGCAGTGCCCTGGGGAGCGCGGAGACCCAGTACTTC.

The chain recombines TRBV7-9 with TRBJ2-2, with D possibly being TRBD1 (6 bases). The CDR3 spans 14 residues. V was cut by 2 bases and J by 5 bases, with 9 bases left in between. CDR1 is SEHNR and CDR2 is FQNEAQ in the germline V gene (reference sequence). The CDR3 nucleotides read TGTGCCAGCAGCTTACCCACAGGGACCGGGGAGCTGTTTTTT. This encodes CASSLPTGTGELFF.

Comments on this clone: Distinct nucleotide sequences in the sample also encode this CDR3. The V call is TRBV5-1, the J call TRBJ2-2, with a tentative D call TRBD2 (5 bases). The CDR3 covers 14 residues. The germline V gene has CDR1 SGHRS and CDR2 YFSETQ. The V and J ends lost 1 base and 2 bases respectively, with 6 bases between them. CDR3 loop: CASSLTGNTGELFF. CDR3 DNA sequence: TGCGCCAGCAGCTTGACGGGAAACACCGGGGAGCTGTTTTTT.

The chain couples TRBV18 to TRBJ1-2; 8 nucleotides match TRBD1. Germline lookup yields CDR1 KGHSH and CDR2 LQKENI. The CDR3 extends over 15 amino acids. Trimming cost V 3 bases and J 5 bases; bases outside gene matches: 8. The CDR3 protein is CASSPSTGGGYGYTF. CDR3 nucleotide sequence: TGTGCCAGCTCACCTTCTACAGGGGGAGGATATGGCTACACCTTC.

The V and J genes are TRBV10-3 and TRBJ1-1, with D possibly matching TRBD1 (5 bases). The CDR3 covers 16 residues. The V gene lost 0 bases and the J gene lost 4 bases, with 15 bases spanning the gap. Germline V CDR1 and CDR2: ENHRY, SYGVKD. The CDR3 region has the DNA TGTGCCATCAGTGAGTCGGGGGGACCTTCAACCACTGAAGCTTTCTTT. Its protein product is CAISESGGPSTTEAFF.

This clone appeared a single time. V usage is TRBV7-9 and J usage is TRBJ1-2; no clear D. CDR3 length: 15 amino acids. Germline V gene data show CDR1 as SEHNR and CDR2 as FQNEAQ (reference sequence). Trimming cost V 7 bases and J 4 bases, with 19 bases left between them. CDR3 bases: TGTGCCAGCATTGGTTGGGCCGAAACCACCTATGGCTACACCTTC. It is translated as CASIGWAETTYGYTF.

The CDR3 sequence is CASSPIPGTGSEQYF. The DNA of the CDR3 is TGTGCCAGTAGTCCAATACCCGGGACAGGGAGCGAGCAGTACTTC. The rearrangement links TRBV19 to TRBJ2-7; 9 positions match TRBD1. V lost 5 bases and J lost 6; bases outside the gene matches: 11. The V gene's germline CDR1 is LNHDA and CDR2 SQIVND (reference sequence). The CDR3 totals 15 residues.

CDR3 coding DNA: TGCGCCAGCAGCTTGTCAGGGGGAAATCAGCCCCAGCATTTT. Encoded protein: CASSLSGGNQPQHF. This chain links TRBV5-1 with TRBJ1-5; 7 positions match TRBD1. The CDR3 extends over 14 amino acids. The V gene end was trimmed by 1 base and the J gene end by 4 bases; junction bases not matched to a gene: 2. Looked up from germline, CDR1 is SGHRS and CDR2 is YFSETQ.

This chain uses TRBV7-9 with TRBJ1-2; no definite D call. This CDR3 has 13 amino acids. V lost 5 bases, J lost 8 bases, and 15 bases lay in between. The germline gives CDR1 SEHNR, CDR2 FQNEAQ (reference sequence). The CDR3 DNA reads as TGTGCCAGCAGCCCCGGGGTATTGGAAGGCTACACCTTC. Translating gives CASSPGVLEGYTF.

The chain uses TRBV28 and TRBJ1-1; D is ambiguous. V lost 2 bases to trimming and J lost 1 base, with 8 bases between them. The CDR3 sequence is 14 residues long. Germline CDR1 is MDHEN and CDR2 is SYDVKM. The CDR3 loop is CASSLTQRNTEAFF. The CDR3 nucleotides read TGTGCCAGCAGTTTAACTCAAAGGAACACTGAAGCTTTCTTT.

This CDR3 is CASSESGGISYEQYF. The CDR3 nucleotides read TGTGCCAGCAGCGAAAGCGGGGGGATCTCCTACGAGCAGTACTTC. The V call is TRBV2, the J call TRBJ2-7; TRBD2 matches at 9 bases. From germline, CDR1 is SNHLY and CDR2 FYNNEI. Unmatched junction bases numbered 6, after V lost 6 bases and J lost 0 bases. The CDR3 consists of 15 residues.

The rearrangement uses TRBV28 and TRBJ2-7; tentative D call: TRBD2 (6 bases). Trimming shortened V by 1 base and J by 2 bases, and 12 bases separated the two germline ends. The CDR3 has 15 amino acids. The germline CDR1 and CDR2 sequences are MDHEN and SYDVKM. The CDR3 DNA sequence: TGTGCCAGCAGTTTATTTGGGACTCCAGCCTACGAGCAGTACTTC. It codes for CASSLFGTPAYEQYF.

CDR3 DNA: TGTGCCAGCAGCTTAGTAGTAGCAGGGAACTATGGCTACACCTTC. Residues: CASSLVVAGNYGYTF. V gene TRBV7-2 combines with J gene TRBJ1-2; weak D call: TRBD1 (5 bases). The CDR3 has 15 amino acids. Trimming stripped 1 base from V and 2 bases from J, with 11 bases between. Germline V gives CDR1 SGHTA, CDR2 FQGNSA. Full variable domain (missing parts from reference TRBV7-2 and TRBJ1-2): GAGVSQSPSNKVTEKGKDVELRCDPISGHTALYWYRQSLGQGLEFLIYFQGNSAPDKSGLPSDRFSAERTGGSVSTLTIQRTQQEDSAVYLCASSLVVAGNYGYTFGSGTRLTVV.

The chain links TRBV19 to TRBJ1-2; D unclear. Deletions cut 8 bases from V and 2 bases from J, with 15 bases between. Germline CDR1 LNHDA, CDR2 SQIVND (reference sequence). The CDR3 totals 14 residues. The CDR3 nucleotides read TGTGCCAGTGCGGACTTTTTAAACAACTATGGCTACACCTTC. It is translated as CASADFLNNYGYTF.

The CDR3 sequence is CASSHGLAGGPSGTDTQYF. The CDR3 DNA is TGCGCCAGCAGCCATGGATTAGCGGGAGGGCCCTCGGGCACAGATACGCAGTATTTT. The genes are TRBV4-1 and TRBJ2-3; TRBD2 matches 11 bases. This CDR3 is built from 19 residues. CDR1 MGHRA and CDR2 YSYEKL come from the germline V gene. With 3 bases clipped from V and 1 base from J, the junction kept 12 bases outside the gene matches.

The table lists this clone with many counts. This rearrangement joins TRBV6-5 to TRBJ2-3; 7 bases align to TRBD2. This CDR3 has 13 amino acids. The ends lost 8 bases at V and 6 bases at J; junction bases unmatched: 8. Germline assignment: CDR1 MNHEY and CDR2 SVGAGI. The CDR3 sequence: CASHPGAGDTQYF. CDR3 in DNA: TGTGCCAGCCATCCGGGAGCGGGGGATACGCAGTATTTT.

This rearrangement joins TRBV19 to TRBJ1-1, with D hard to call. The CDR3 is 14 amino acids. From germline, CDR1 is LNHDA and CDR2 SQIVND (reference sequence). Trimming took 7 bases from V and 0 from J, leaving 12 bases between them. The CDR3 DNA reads TGTGCCAGTAAGCCAGCGACTATGAACACTGAAGCTTTCTTT. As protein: CASKPATMNTEAFF.

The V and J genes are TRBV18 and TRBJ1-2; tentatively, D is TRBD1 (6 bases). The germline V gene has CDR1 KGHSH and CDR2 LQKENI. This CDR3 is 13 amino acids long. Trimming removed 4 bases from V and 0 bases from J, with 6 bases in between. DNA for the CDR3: TGTGCCAGCTCACGGACAGCTAACTATGGCTACACCTTC. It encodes CASSRTANYGYTF.

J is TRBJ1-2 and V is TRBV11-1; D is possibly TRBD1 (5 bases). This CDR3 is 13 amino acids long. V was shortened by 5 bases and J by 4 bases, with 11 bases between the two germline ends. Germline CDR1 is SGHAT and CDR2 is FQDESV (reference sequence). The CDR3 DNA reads TGTGCCAGCAGCCTCGGGGGGACCTATGGCTACACCTTC. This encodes CASSLGGTYGYTF.

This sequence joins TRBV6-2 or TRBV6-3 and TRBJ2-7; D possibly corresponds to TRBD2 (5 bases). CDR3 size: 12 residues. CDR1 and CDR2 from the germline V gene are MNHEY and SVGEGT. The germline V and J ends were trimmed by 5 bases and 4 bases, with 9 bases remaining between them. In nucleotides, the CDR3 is TGTGCCAGCAGTCTCGGGGTTTACGAGCAGTACTTC. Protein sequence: CASSLGVYEQYF.

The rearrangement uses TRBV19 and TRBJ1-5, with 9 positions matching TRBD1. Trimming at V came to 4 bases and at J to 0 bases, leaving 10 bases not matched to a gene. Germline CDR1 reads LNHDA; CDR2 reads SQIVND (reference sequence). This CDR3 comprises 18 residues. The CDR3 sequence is CASSTGQGRRISNQPQHF. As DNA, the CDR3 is TGTGCCAGTAGTACCGGACAGGGGAGAAGAATTAGCAATCAGCCCCAGCATTTT.

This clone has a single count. The CDR3 protein is CASMGQATEGRYSYNEQFF. As DNA, the CDR3 is TGTGCCAGCATGGGACAGGCGACGGAGGGTCGCTACTCCTACAATGAGCAGTTCTTC. The rearrangement uses TRBV2 and TRBJ2-1; 8 positions agree with TRBD1. The germline V gene encodes CDR1 SNHLY and CDR2 FYNNEI. Trimming cost V 7 bases and J 0 bases; bases outside gene matches: 17. There are 19 residues in the CDR3.

CDR3 nucleotide sequence: TGTGCCAGCAGCCCAGGTAGCGGGAGGGCGCGCGAGCAGTACTTC. It is translated as CASSPGSGRAREQYF. The rearrangement joins TRBV9 to TRBJ2-7; 11 bases align to TRBD2. The CDR3 runs to 15 residues. Germline values: CDR1 SGDLS, CDR2 YYNGEE. Trimming removed 4 bases from V and 6 bases from J; junction bases left unmatched: 9.

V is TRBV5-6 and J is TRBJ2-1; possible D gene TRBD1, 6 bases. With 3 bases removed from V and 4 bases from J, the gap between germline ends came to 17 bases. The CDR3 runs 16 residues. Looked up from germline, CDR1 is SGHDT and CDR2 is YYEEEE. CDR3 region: CASSSIYRADYNEQFF. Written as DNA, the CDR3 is TGTGCCAGCAGCTCCATTTACAGGGCGGATTACAATGAGCAGTTCTTC.

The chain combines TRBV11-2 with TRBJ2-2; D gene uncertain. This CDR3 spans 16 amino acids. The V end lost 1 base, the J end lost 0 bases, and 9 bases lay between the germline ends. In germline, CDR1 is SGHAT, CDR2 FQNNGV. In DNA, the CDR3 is TGTGCCAGCAGCTTAGCCCCCCGGGCGAACACCGGGGAGCTGTTTTTT. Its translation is CASSLAPRANTGELFF. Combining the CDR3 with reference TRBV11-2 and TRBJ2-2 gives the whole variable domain EAGVAQSPRYKIIEKRQSVAFWCNPISGHATLYWYQQILGQGPKLLIQFQNNGVVDDSQLPKDRFSAERLKGVDSTLKIQPAKLEDSAVYLCASSLAPRANTGELFFGEGSRLTVL.